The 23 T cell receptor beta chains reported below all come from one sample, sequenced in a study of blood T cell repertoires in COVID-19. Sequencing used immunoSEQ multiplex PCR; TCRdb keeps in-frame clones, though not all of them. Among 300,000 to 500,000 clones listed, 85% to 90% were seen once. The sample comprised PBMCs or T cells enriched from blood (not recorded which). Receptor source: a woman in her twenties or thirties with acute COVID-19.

The CDR3 nucleotides are TGTGCCAGCAGCCTATCACGTGCTAGTCAAGAGACCCAGTACTTC. This translates into CASSLSRASQETQYF. This chain connects TRBV3-1 (or the pseudogene TRBV3-2) to TRBJ2-5, with D unclear. The germline V and J ends were trimmed by 4 bases and 2 bases, with 14 bases remaining between them. Germline-derived CDR1 and CDR2 are LGHDT and YNNKEL (reference sequence). CDR3 length: 15 amino acids.

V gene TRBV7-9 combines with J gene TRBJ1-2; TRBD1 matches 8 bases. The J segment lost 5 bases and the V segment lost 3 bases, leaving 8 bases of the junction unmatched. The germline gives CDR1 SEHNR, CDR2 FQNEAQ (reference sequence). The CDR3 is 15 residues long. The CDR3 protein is CASSFGQGGVYGYTF. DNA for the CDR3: TGTGCCAGCAGCTTCGGACAGGGAGGTGTTTATGGCTACACCTTC.

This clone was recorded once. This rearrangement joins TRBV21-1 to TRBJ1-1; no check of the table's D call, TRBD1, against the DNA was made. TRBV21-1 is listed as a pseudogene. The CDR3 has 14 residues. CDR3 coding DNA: TGTGCCAGCAGCAAAGAGGCAGGGCAGCCTGAAGCTTTCTTT. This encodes CASSKEAGQPEAFF.

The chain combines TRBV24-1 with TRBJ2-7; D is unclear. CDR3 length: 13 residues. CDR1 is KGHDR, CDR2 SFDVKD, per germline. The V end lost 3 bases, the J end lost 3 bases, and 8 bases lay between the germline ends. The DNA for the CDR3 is TGTGCCACCAGTGATCCTAACAGCTACGAGCAGTACTTC. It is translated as CATSDPNSYEQYF.

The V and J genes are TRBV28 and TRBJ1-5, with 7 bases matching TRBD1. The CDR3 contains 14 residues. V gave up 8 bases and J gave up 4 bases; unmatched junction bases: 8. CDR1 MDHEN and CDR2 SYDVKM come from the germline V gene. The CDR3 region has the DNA TGTGCCAGCCAGGAAGGGGGCGTAAATCAGCCCCAGCATTTT. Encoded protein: CASQEGGVNQPQHF.

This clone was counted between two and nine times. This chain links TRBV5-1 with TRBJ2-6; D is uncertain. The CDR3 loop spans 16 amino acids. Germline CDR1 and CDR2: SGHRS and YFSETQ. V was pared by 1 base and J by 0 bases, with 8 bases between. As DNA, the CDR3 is TGCGCCAGCAGCTTGCCGGAGTCCTCTGGGGCCAACGTCCTGACTTTC. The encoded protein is CASSLPESSGANVLTF.

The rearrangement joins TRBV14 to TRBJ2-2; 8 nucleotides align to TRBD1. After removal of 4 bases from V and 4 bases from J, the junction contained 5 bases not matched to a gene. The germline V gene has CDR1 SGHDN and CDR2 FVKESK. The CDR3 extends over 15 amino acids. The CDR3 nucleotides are TGTGCCAGCAGCCCCGGACAGGGCCTCACCGGGGAGCTGTTTTTT. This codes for CASSPGQGLTGELFF.

CDR3 sequence (DNA): TGTGCCACCAGTGAGTCCGGGACAGGCAACTATGGCTACACCTTC. Its translation is CATSESGTGNYGYTF. The chain carries TRBV24-1 and TRBJ1-2, with 8 bases identical to TRBD1. Germline V gene data show CDR1 as KGHDR and CDR2 as SFDVKD. V was clipped by 4 bases and J by 2 bases; unmatched bases: 5. This CDR3 is 15 amino acids long.

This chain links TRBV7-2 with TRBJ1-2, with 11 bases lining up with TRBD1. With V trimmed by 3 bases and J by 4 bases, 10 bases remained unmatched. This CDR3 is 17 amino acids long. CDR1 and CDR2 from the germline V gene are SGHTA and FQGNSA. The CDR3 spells CASSFSGQGAMGYGYTF. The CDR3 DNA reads TGTGCCAGCAGCTTTTCCGGACAGGGGGCTATGGGCTATGGCTACACCTTC.

The CDR3 coding sequence is TGTGCCAGCAGCCCGAACAGAGACACTGAAGCTTTCTTT. This codes for CASSPNRDTEAFF. This chain joins TRBV13 and TRBJ1-1; D uncertain. Germline V gene lookup returns CDR1 PRHDT and CDR2 FYEKMQ (reference sequence). CDR3 length: 13 amino acids. Trimming stripped 5 bases from V and 3 bases from J, with 10 bases between. Using reference TRBV13 and TRBJ1-1 for the parts outside the CDR3, the full variable domain is AAGVIQSPRHLIKEKRETATLKCYPIPRHDTVYWYQQGPGQDPQFLISFYEKMQSDKGSIPDRFSAQQFSDYHSELNMSSLELGDSALYFCASSPNRDTEAFFGQGTRLTVV.

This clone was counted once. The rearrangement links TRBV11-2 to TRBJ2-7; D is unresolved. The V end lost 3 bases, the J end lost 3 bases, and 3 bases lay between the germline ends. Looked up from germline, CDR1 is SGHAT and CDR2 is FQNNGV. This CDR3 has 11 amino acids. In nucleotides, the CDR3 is TGTGCCAGCAGCTTCAGCTACGAGCAGTACTTC. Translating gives CASSFSYEQYF.

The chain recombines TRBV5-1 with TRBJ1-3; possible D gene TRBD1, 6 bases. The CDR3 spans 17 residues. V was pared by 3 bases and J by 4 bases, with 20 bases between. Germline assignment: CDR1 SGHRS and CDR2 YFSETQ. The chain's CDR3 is CASSWGRIGDTGNTIYF. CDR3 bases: TGCGCCAGCAGCTGGGGGCGTATCGGGGACACAGGAAACACCATATATTTT.

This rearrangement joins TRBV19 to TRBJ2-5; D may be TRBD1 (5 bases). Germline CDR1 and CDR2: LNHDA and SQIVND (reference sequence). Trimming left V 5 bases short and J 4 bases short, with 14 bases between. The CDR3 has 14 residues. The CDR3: CASSASGFPETQYF. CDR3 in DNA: TGTGCCAGTAGTGCGTCAGGGTTTCCAGAGACCCAGTACTTC.

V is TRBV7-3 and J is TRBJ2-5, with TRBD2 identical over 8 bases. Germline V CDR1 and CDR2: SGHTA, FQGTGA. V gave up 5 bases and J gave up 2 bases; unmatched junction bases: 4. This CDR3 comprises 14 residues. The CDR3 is CASSHGLAQETQYF. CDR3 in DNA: TGTGCCAGCAGCCATGGACTAGCACAAGAGACCCAGTACTTC.

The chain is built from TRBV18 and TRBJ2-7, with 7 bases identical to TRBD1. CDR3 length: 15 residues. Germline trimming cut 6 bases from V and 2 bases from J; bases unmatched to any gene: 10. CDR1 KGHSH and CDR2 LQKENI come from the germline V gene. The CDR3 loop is CASSPAGGPTYEQYF. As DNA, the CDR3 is TGTGCCAGCTCGCCAGCAGGGGGTCCTACCTACGAGCAGTACTTC. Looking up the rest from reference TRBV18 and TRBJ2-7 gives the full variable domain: NAGVMQNPRHLVRRRGQEARLRCSPMKGHSHVYWYRQLPEEGLKFMVYLQKENIIDESGMPKERFSAEFPKEGPSILRIQQVVRGDSAAYFCASSPAGGPTYEQYFGPGTRLTVT.

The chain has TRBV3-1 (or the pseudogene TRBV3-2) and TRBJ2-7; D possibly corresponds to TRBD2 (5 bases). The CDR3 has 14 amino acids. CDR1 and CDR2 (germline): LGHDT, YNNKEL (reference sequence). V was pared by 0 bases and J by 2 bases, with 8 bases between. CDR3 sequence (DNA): TGTGCCAGCAGCCAAGATTCGCGGGCCTACGAGCAGTACTTC. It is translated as CASSQDSRAYEQYF.

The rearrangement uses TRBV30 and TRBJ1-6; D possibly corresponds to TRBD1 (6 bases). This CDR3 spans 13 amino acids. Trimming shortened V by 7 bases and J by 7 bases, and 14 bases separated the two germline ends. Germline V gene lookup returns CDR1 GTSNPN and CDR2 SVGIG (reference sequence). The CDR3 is CAYQQGGNSPLHF. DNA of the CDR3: TGTGCCTACCAACAGGGTGGGAATTCACCCCTCCACTTT.

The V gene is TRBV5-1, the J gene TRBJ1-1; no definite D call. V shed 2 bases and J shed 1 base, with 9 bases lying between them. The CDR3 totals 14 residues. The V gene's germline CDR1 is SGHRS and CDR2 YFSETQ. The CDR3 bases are TGCGCCAGCAGCTTTCGGGATACGAACACTGAAGCTTTCTTT. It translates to CASSFRDTNTEAFF.

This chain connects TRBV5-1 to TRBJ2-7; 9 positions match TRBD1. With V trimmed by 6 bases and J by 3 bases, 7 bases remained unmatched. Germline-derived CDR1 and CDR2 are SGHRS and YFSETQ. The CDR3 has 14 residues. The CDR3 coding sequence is TGCGCCAGCAAAGCCGGGACAGGGATCTACGAGCAGTACTTC. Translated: CASKAGTGIYEQYF.

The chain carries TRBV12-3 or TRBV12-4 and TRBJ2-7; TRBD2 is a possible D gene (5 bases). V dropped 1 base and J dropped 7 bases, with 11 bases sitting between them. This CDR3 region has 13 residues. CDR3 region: CASSLGRRQEQYF. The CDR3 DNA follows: TGTGCCAGCAGTTTAGGCAGGAGGCAGGAGCAGTACTTC.

This chain's CDR3 is CASRSGGRNQPQHF. The CDR3 coding sequence is TGTGCCAGCAGAAGCGGGGGGAGAAATCAGCCCCAGCATTTT. V and J are TRBV6-6 and TRBJ1-5; TRBD1 might be the D (5 bases). The CDR3 extends over 14 amino acids. V was pared by 6 bases and J by 4 bases, with 13 bases between. Germline CDR1 reads MNHNY; CDR2 reads SVGAGI (reference sequence).

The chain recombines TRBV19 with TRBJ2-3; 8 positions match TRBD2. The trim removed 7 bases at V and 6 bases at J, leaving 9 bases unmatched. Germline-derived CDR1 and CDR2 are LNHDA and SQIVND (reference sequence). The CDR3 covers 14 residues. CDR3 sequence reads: CASKSTGGRDTQYF. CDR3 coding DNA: TGTGCCAGTAAATCTACGGGGGGGCGGGATACGCAGTATTTT.

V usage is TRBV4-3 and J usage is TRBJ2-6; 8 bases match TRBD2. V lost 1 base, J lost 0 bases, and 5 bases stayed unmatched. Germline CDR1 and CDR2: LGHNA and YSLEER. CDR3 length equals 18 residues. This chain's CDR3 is CASSQAPGGISGANVLTF. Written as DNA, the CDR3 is TGCGCCAGCAGCCAAGCCCCGGGGGGGATCTCTGGGGCCAACGTCCTGACTTTC.